In this sample, the clone carrying this T cell receptor beta chain turned up once. The antigen is not known. An end of the junction does not agree with germline; a read error may underlie this. These data belong to a study of T cell repertoires in cytomegalovirus infection. Study-wide results and caveats: What dominated the ex vivo response were HLA-C-restricted CMV-specific TCR beta clonotypes.

Each CDR3 protein is one row after TCRdb ran MiXCR on the reads. This table has hundreds of thousands of distinct CDR3 sequences, about a third appearing once. Germline CDR1 reads MNHEY; CDR2 reads SMNVEV (reference sequence). The CDR3 totals 12 residues. Sequenced material: cultured CD8+ T cells from PBMCs, taken from culture after CMV antigen stimulation. This receptor was taken from a human donor in good health (CMV status not recorded). Some clones in this sample may be carry-over from other donors' samples. This chain joins TRBV27 and TRBJ2-1; D not resolved. DNA of the CDR3: TGTACCAGCAGTTTTGTAGGGCGGGAGCAGTTCTTC. Translating it yields CTSSFVGREQFF.